Listed below are T cell receptor beta chains from one sample, sequenced in a study of cytomegalovirus exposure and HLA in healthy donors. Assay used: immunoSEQ multiplex PCR; TCRdb lists only in-frame clones, some missing. Counted here are 150,000 to 200,000 clones, approximately 80% occurring once; the ten biggest clones make up roughly 1.9%. The sequenced sample consisted of PBMCs. Every receptor here comes from a man between 18 and 29 years old in good health and CMV-seronegative. Both conserved end residues are part of each CDR3. D genes are given only for firm matches. Expanded clones are given a class, and other clones once, few, many or no size at all.

cdr3_aa	cdr3_nt	d_call	v_call	j_call	clone_size	cdr3_length
CASRESRGRLNTEAFF	TGCGCCAGCAGAGAAAGCAGGGGGAGACTGAACACTGAAGCTTTCTTT	TRBD1	TRBV4-1	TRBJ1-1	NA	16
CASTPAGTEAFF	TGTGCCAGCACCCCGGCCGGGACTGAAGCTTTCTTT	NA	TRBV28	TRBJ1-1	NA	12
CASSSGTGYVSNEQFF	TGTGCCAGCAGTTCCGGGACAGGGTATGTGTCCAATGAGCAGTTCTTC	TRBD1	TRBV7-2	TRBJ2-1	NA	16
CASSVRDSNSYEQYF	TGTGCCAGCAGTGTAAGGGACAGTAACTCCTACGAGCAGTACTTC	TRBD1	TRBV27	TRBJ2-7	NA	15
CASSQGRFYGYTF	TGTGCCAGCAGCCAGGGCAGATTCTATGGCTACACCTTC	NA	TRBV14	TRBJ1-2	NA	13
CASSSEGAGGPREQFF	TGTGCCAGCAGCTCCGAAGGAGCGGGGGGGCCCAGAGAGCAGTTCTTC	TRBD2	TRBV5-4	TRBJ2-1	NA	16
CASSFGLAFTYEQYF	TGTGCCAGCAGCTTCGGACTAGCCTTCACTTACGAGCAGTACTTC	TRBD2	TRBV5-6	TRBJ2-7	NA	15
CASSATGGERTNEKLFF	TGCGCCAGCAGCGCCACAGGGGGCGAGAGAACTAATGAAAAACTGTTTTTT	TRBD1	TRBV4-1	TRBJ1-4	NA	17
CASSQPGLVDEQFF	TGCGCCAGCAGCCAACCGGGACTAGTCGATGAGCAGTTCTTC	TRBD2	TRBV4-1	TRBJ2-1	NA	14
CAISDGARSKYF	TGTGCCATCAGTGATGGGGCAAGGTCGAAGTACTTC	NA	TRBV10-3	TRBJ2-5	NA	12
CAISDWQDSNQPQHF	TGTGCCATCAGTGATTGGCAGGATAGCAATCAGCCCCAGCATTTT	NA	TRBV10-3	TRBJ1-5	once	15
CASSLDGKLIDEQFF	TGTGCCAGCAGCTTGGACGGGAAACTTATTGATGAGCAGTTCTTC	NA	TRBV7-2	TRBJ2-1	NA	15
CASSQAPDRGDSYEQYF	TGTGCCAGCAGTCAAGCCCCCGACAGGGGGGACTCCTACGAGCAGTACTTC	TRBD1	TRBV7-9	TRBJ2-7	NA	17
CASSADGTGATDTQYF	TGTGCCAGCAGTGCTGACGGGACAGGGGCCACAGATACGCAGTATTTT	TRBD1	TRBV6-1	TRBJ2-3	few	16
CASRAGGLLNTGELFF	TGTGCCAGCAGGGCGGGCGGACTTCTGAACACCGGGGAGCTGTTTTTT	NA	TRBV7-6	TRBJ2-2	NA	16
CASSPPGFGPQHF	TGTGCCAGCAGTCCCCCTGGTTTCGGGCCCCAGCATTTT	NA	TRBV28	TRBJ1-5	NA	13
CASSLAPGTEAFF	TGTGCCAGCAGCTTAGCACCGGGGACTGAAGCTTTCTTT	NA	TRBV7-2	TRBJ1-1	NA	13
CASSFFLDSPEEAFF	TGTGCCAGCAGCTTTTTCTTGGACAGCCCCGAGGAAGCTTTCTTT	NA	TRBV5-4	TRBJ1-1	NA	15
CASSQDLVASYNEQFF	TGCGCCAGCAGCCAAGATTTAGTAGCGTCCTACAATGAGCAGTTCTTC	NA	TRBV4-1	TRBJ2-1	NA	16
CAIVRRGTDTQYF	TGTGCCATCGTGCGTAGAGGCACAGATACGCAGTATTTT	NA	TRBV10-3	TRBJ2-3	once	13
CASSELGQSNQPQHF	TGTGCCAGCAGTGAACTGGGACAGAGCAATCAGCCCCAGCATTTT	TRBD1	TRBV6-1	TRBJ1-5	few	15
CASSSTSSSYNEQFF	TGTGCCAGCAGCTCGACTAGCAGTTCCTACAATGAGCAGTTCTTC	TRBD2	TRBV7-2	TRBJ2-1	NA	15
CASSSRTGGLYEQYF	TGTGCCAGCAGCTCCCGCACAGGGGGCTTATACGAGCAGTACTTC	TRBD1	TRBV7-2	TRBJ2-7	few	15
CASSEVGQGTTDTQYF	TGTGCCAGCAGTGAAGTGGGACAGGGGACGACAGATACGCAGTATTTT	TRBD1	TRBV6-1	TRBJ2-3	NA	16
CAISPETVRGEQYF	TGTGCCATCAGTCCCGAGACGGTCCGCGGCGAGCAGTACTTC	NA	TRBV10-3	TRBJ2-7	NA	14
CASTDRGLTGELFF	TGTGCCAGCACGGACAGGGGGCTCACCGGGGAGCTGTTTTTT	TRBD1	TRBV27	TRBJ2-2	NA	14
CASSQNYGGGNQPQHF	TGCGCCAGCAGCCAAAACTACGGGGGTGGCAATCAGCCCCAGCATTTT	NA	TRBV4-3	TRBJ1-5	NA	16
CASSLNVNAVPFF	TGTGCCAGCAGCTTAAATGTTAATGCGGTACCTTTCTTT	NA	TRBV7-3	TRBJ1-1	NA	13
CATSRPGQGAWGYTF	TGTGCCACCAGCAGACCAGGACAGGGGGCTTGGGGCTACACCTTC	TRBD1	TRBV15	TRBJ1-2	few	15
CASSLSQGDVYEQYF	TGTGCCAGCTCGCTAAGCCAGGGGGATGTCTACGAGCAGTACTTC	TRBD1	TRBV18	TRBJ2-7	NA	15
CASSYSPSYEQYF	TGTGCCAGCAGTTACTCCCCATCCTACGAGCAGTACTTC	NA	TRBV6-6	TRBJ2-7	NA	13
CASSVAGTGGEKLFF	TGTGCCAGCAGCGTAGCTGGGACAGGGGGGGAAAAACTGTTTTTT	TRBD1	TRBV9	TRBJ1-4	NA	15
CASSVDQNYGYTF	TGTGCCAGCAGCGTAGACCAGAACTATGGCTACACCTTC	NA	TRBV9	TRBJ1-2	NA	13
CASSDRTSPGLAVAELFF	TGTGCCAGTAGTGACCGGACCTCTCCGGGACTAGCGGTGGCGGAGCTGTTTTTT	TRBD2	TRBV19	TRBJ2-2	NA	18
CASRGRGRDIQYF	TGTGCCAGCAGAGGAAGGGGGCGGGACATTCAGTACTTC	TRBD1	TRBV6-5	TRBJ2-4	NA	13
CAISESGPHGVGNYEQYF	TGTGCCATCAGTGAGTCCGGTCCTCACGGGGTGGGAAACTACGAGCAGTACTTC	NA	TRBV10-3	TRBJ2-7	NA	18
CASSLDGRVSNQPQHF	TGTGCCAGCAGCTTAGACGGGAGAGTGAGTAATCAGCCCCAGCATTTT	NA	TRBV7-9	TRBJ1-5	NA	16
CASSRTGNYGYTF	TGTGCCAGCAGCCGGACAGGGAACTATGGCTACACCTTC	TRBD1	TRBV14	TRBJ1-2	once	13
CASSVSPGQGVEQYF	TGTGCCAGCAGCGTATCACCGGGACAGGGGGTCGAGCAGTACTTC	TRBD1	TRBV9	TRBJ2-7	NA	15
CARRGYLKKYEQYF	TGTGCCAGACGGGGGTACCTGAAGAAGTACGAGCAGTACTTC	NA	TRBV5-3	TRBJ2-7	NA	14
CASSPRDRRYTGELFF	TGTGCCAGCAGCCCCCGGGACAGGAGGTACACCGGGGAGCTGTTTTTT	TRBD1	TRBV7-3	TRBJ2-2	NA	16
CASSVGGARGLGYTF	TGTGCCAGCAGCGTAGGAGGTGCTAGGGGCCTTGGCTACACCTTC	NA	TRBV9	TRBJ1-2	NA	15
CASTGTSGGSSYNEQFF	TGTGCCAGCACCGGGACTAGCGGGGGTAGCTCCTACAATGAGCAGTTCTTC	TRBD2	TRBV5-4	TRBJ2-1	NA	17
CASSKGQGESYEQYF	TGTGCCAGCAGCAAAGGCCAGGGGGAGTCCTACGAGCAGTACTTC	NA	TRBV21-1	TRBJ2-7	few	15
CATRTHRENTGELFF	TGTGCCACCAGAACCCACAGGGAGAACACCGGGGAGCTGTTTTTT	NA	TRBV10-3	TRBJ2-2	NA	15
CASSLAGRDEAFF	TGTGCCAGCAGCTTGGCAGGGAGGGATGAAGCTTTCTTT	NA	TRBV5-6	TRBJ1-1	NA	13